By share, the clone carrying this T cell receptor beta chain ranks as large. Genes and germline come from the mouse. The DNA ends 1 residue before the CDR3 does, and the rest of the CDR3 is filled in from the germline J gene. These data come from a study of tissue T cells after allogeneic stem cell transplantation. Regarding time point: mouse harvest day 14 after allogeneic transplant. The graft held 10^6 splenic CD5+ T cells and 10^7 T-cell-depleted bone marrow cells. Mice had MHC-mismatched B6 into BALB/c GVHD, sampled day 7 or 14. The trim removed 5 bases at V and 0 bases at J, leaving 2 bases unmatched. The CDR3 totals 14 residues. CDR1 is SNHLY, CDR2 FYNGKV, per germline (reference sequence). Measured with immunoSEQ multiplex PCR; TCRdb has only the in-frame clones, and not every one. This table holds approximately 2,800 clones, about 42% found once.

The receptor was isolated from a female BALB/c mouse given C57BL/6 T cells with graft-versus-host disease after an allogeneic hematopoietic cell transplant. The rearrangement links TRBV3 to TRBJ2-7, with 9 bases fitting TRBD2. Sequencing was done on a sample of gut tissue. The DNA read from the CDR3 is TGTGCCAGCAGCGACTGGGGGTCCTCCTATGAACAGTAC. Translating gives CASSDWGSSYEQY. The full CDR3 is CASSDWGSSYEQYF.